The rows below give T cell receptor beta chains drawn from one sample of a study of blood T cell repertoires in COVID-19. The repertoire was sequenced with immunoSEQ multiplex PCR; TCRdb's copy has only in-frame clones and lacks some. The sample yields tens of thousands of clones, roughly 90% seen once. Material for sequencing was peripheral blood. These receptors originate from a man aged 65 to 85 with acute or convalescent COVID-19. CDR3s include the opening cysteine and the closing phenylalanine or tryptophan. D genes are given only for firm matches. For some rows the clone size is stated as once, few or many, or as a class when expanded; others skip it.

clone_size	j_call	d_call	cdr3_length	v_call	cdr3_nt	cdr3_aa
.	TRBJ1-6	.	14	TRBV28	TGTGCCAGCAGTTTAGGGGGGAACGATTCACCCCTCCACTTT	CASSLGGNDSPLHF
.	TRBJ2-3	.	15	TRBV27	TGTGCCAGCAGCCCCCGGTTGGTTGGCACAGATACGCAGTATTTT	CASSPRLVGTDTQYF
few	TRBJ1-5	TRBD1	16	TRBV19	TGTGCCAGTAGTATAGGGGACAGGGGAAGCAATCAGCCCCAGCATTTT	CASSIGDRGSNQPQHF
.	TRBJ2-2	.	14	TRBV5-1	TGCGCCACTCACCGGGGATTCAACACCGGGGAGCTGTTTTTT	CATHRGFNTGELFF
.	TRBJ2-5	TRBD2	19	TRBV3-1/TRBV3-2	TGTGCCAGCAGCCAAGATTTCGCTAGCGGGGGAGTTGGCGGGGAGACCCAGTACTTC	CASSQDFASGGVGGETQYF
once	TRBJ2-2	.	15	TRBV5-1	TGCGCCAGCAGCTTGGGCTTCTCAGACACCGGGGAGCTGTTTTTT	CASSLGFSDTGELFF
.	TRBJ1-1	.	16	TRBV6-2/TRBV6-3	TGTGCCAGCAGTTACTCCGGGAGGGCCTTGAACACTGAAGCTTTCTTT	CASSYSGRALNTEAFF
.	TRBJ2-5	.	13	TRBV27	TGTGCCATCGGGACACCCCAGGGGTTAGCCCAGTACTTC	CAIGTPQGLAQYF
.	TRBJ2-7	TRBD2	15	TRBV5-4	TGTGCCAGCAGCCCGGGACTAGCGGGGTACTACGAGCAGTACTTC	CASSPGLAGYYEQYF
.	TRBJ1-6	TRBD1	14	TRBV9	TGTGCCAGCAGCGCGACAGGGAATAATTCACCCCTCCACTTT	CASSATGNNSPLHF
.	TRBJ2-5	TRBD1	16	TRBV7-2	TGTGCCAGCAGCTACCGACCGGGACAGGGGGAGGAGACCCAGTACTTC	CASSYRPGQGEETQYF
.	TRBJ1-1	.	14	TRBV5-6	TGTGCCAGCAGCTTGGGACAACCGAACACTGAAGCTTTCTTT	CASSLGQPNTEAFF
.	TRBJ2-1	TRBD2	16	TRBV2	TGTGCCAGCAGCTTAACTAGCGGGGGTTTGAAGGATGAGCAGTTCTTC	CASSLTSGGLKDEQFF
few	TRBJ1-6	TRBD1	19	TRBV15	TGTGCCACCAGCAGAGACCGACAGGGGCGGAGGTCCTATAATTCACCCCTCCACTTT	CATSRDRQGRRSYNSPLHF
.	TRBJ2-7	TRBD1	16	TRBV5-6	TGTGCCAGCAGCGGGCCGGGACAGGGGCGGGAATACGAGCAGTACTTC	CASSGPGQGREYEQYF
.	TRBJ2-5	.	16	TRBV10-3	TGTGCCATCAGTGAGTCTGGTGGGGGGGCCGGAGAGACCCAGTACTTC	CAISESGGGAGETQYF
.	TRBJ1-5	.	16	TRBV5-1	TGCGCCAGCAGCTTCCCCTCGGGACACCCAACGTTGCCCCAGCATTTT	CASSFPSGHPTLPQHF
.	TRBJ1-2	.	13	TRBV7-9	TGTGCCAGCAGCTTAGGGACAGATTATGGCTACACCTTC	CASSLGTDYGYTF
.	TRBJ1-5	.	14	TRBV5-1	TGCGCCAGCAGCTTACAGGGCGGCAATCAGCCCCAGCATTTT	CASSLQGGNQPQHF
.	TRBJ2-3	.	15	TRBV7-2	TGTGCCAGCACGACGGGGGGCCGGCGCACAGATACGCAGTATTTT	CASTTGGRRTDTQYF
.	TRBJ1-2	TRBD1	14	TRBV2	TGTGCCAGCAGTGAACAGGGAGACAGGGGAAGCTACACCTTC	CASSEQGDRGSYTF
once	TRBJ2-2	TRBD2	15	TRBV27	TGTGCCAGCCGACCGACTAGCGTGGCCACCGGGGAGCTGTTTTTT	CASRPTSVATGELFF
.	TRBJ1-6	.	14	TRBV11-2	TGTGCCAGCAGCCCCGGGACTGGGCGATCACCCCTCCACTTT	CASSPGTGRSPLHF
.	TRBJ2-5	.	15	TRBV3-1/TRBV3-2	TGTGCCAGCAGCCAAGGCGGAATCCAAGAGAGGTCCCAGTACTTC	CASSQGGIQERSQYF
.	TRBJ2-7	TRBD1	14	TRBV27	TGTGCCAGCAGTTTACACAGGGGCGCGTACGAGCAGTACTTC	CASSLHRGAYEQYF
.	TRBJ2-1	.	12	TRBV30	TGTGCCTGGAGTCTCGCAGGGAATGAGCAGTTCTTC	CAWSLAGNEQFF
.	TRBJ2-2	.	14	TRBV2	TGTGCCAGCGAAGGACGGGAGAACACCGGGGAGCTGTTTTTT	CASEGRENTGELFF
.	TRBJ2-4	TRBD1	15	TRBV28	TGTGCCAGCAGTTTGACAGGGATAGCCAAAAACATTCAGTACTTC	CASSLTGIAKNIQYF
few	TRBJ2-7	TRBD2	14	TRBV5-4	TGTGCCAGCAGCTCTTCTAGCGGGGAGTACGAGCAGTACTTC	CASSSSSGEYEQYF
.	TRBJ1-5	.	14	TRBV28	TGTGCCAGCCGCACACGGGGGGGCAATCAGCCCCAGCATTTT	CASRTRGGNQPQHF
once	TRBJ1-1	.	13	TRBV5-1	TGCGCCAGCAGTCAGGCCCCCAACACTGAAGCTTTCTTT	CASSQAPNTEAFF
once	TRBJ2-4	.	13	TRBV18	TGTGCCAGCTCACGGCAGGCCCCGGACATTCAGTACTTC	CASSRQAPDIQYF
few	TRBJ2-7	TRBD1	14	TRBV5-1	TGCGCCAGCAGCCGGGACAGGGGGAAGGACGAGCAGTACTTC	CASSRDRGKDEQYF
.	TRBJ1-2	TRBD1	14	TRBV7-8	TGTGCCAGCAGCCTCGACTCAGGGGGCGATGGCTACACCTTC	CASSLDSGGDGYTF
.	TRBJ2-6	TRBD2	18	TRBV4-1	TGCGCCAGCAGCCCCGGGAGGGGGGGCGTCTCTGGGGCCAACGTCCTGACTTTC	CASSPGRGGVSGANVLTF
.	TRBJ1-4	.	16	TRBV10-3	TGTGCCATCAGTGCCGGACAACTAAGGACTAATGAAAAACTGTTTTTT	CAISAGQLRTNEKLFF
.	TRBJ1-3	TRBD1	16	TRBV2	TGTGCCAGCAGAGCTGGTGGACAGGCAGGTGGAAACACCATATATTTT	CASRAGGQAGGNTIYF
.	TRBJ2-2	TRBD2	17	TRBV4-3	TGCGCCAGCAGCCAAGGCAAATGGACTAGCCGAACCGGGGAGCTGTTTTTT	CASSQGKWTSRTGELFF
.	TRBJ2-4	.	15	TRBV28	TGTGCCAGCAGCTCGGGACAAGTAGCCAAAAACATTCAGTACTTC	CASSSGQVAKNIQYF
.	TRBJ2-1	TRBD1	14	TRBV5-6	TGTGCCAGCAGCTTCGGGACAGGGATGTATGAGCAGTTCTTC	CASSFGTGMYEQFF
.	TRBJ1-1	.	15	TRBV4-3	TGCGCCAGCAGCCGAGTTCTACAGGGGAACACTGAAGCTTTCTTT	CASSRVLQGNTEAFF
.	TRBJ2-3	TRBD1	15	TRBV9	TGTGCCAGCAGCGTATCGCAGGGGGCCACAGATACGCAGTATTTT	CASSVSQGATDTQYF
.	TRBJ2-1	TRBD2	14	TRBV29-1	TGCAGCGTTGTCGGGCGGGGGGGCCCAAATGAGCAGTTCTTC	CSVVGRGGPNEQFF
.	TRBJ2-7	.	13	TRBV3-1/TRBV3-2	TGTGCCAGCAGCCAATCAGGGGTTTACGAGCAGTACTTC	CASSQSGVYEQYF
.	TRBJ2-3	TRBD2	16	TRBV4-1	TGCGCCAGCAGCCGCCTACTAGCGGGGATTTCAGATACGCAGTATTTT	CASSRLLAGISDTQYF
.	TRBJ1-4	.	17	TRBV2	TGTGCCAGCAGTGGGACTGGGAGGGGGGCAGCTAATGAAAAACTGTTTTTT	CASSGTGRGAANEKLFF
.	TRBJ2-5	TRBD1	15	TRBV4-3	TGCGCCAGCAGCCAAGGGCAGGGGGCGGGTGAGACCCAGTACTTC	CASSQGQGAGETQYF
.	TRBJ2-7	.	14	TRBV7-2	TGTGCCAGCAGCTTTCAAGATCCTCGGTACGAGCAGTACTTC	CASSFQDPRYEQYF
.	TRBJ1-2	.	14	TRBV3-1/TRBV3-2	TGTGCCAGCAGCCATCATCAGACTTACTATGGCTACACCTTC	CASSHHQTYYGYTF
.	TRBJ2-6	.	15	TRBV28	TGTGCCAGCAGACCCCCGGGGTCTGGGGCCAACGTCCTGACTTTC	CASRPPGSGANVLTF
once	TRBJ2-7	.	15	TRBV5-4	TGTGCCAGCAGCCGCCTAGCGCGTGGAGGTTACGAGCAGTACTTC	CASSRLARGGYEQYF
.	TRBJ1-1	.	13	TRBV2	TGTGCCAGCAGTGGCGGGCTGGGGACTGAAGCTTTCTTT	CASSGGLGTEAFF
.	TRBJ2-5	.	14	TRBV19	TGTGCCAGTATGAGGTGGGTCAGGGGCAAGACCCAGTACTTC	CASMRWVRGKTQYF
.	TRBJ2-1	TRBD2	15	TRBV30	TGTGCCTGGGGAGGGACTAGCGGGAGCTACAATGAGCAGTTCTTC	CAWGGTSGSYNEQFF
.	TRBJ2-5	.	15	TRBV5-1	TGCGCCAGCAGCTATCCTGACAGGTCCCAAGAGACCCAGTACTTC	CASSYPDRSQETQYF
.	TRBJ2-1	.	18	TRBV21-1	TGTGCCAGCAGCAAACGGCCAGGGTGGTCACCTACCTACAATGAGCAGTTCTTC	CASSKRPGWSPTYNEQFF